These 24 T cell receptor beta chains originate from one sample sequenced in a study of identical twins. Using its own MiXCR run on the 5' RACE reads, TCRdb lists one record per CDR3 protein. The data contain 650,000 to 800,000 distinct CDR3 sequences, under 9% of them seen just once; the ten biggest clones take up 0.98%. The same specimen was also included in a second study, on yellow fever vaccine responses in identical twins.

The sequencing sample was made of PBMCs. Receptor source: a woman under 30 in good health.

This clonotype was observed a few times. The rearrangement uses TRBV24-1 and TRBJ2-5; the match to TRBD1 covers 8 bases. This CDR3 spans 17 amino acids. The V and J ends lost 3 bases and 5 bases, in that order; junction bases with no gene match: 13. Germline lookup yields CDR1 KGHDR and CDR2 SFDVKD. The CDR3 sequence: CATSDPQGDPDGETQYF. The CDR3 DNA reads TGTGCCACCAGTGATCCACAGGGGGACCCCGACGGGGAGACCCAGTACTTC.

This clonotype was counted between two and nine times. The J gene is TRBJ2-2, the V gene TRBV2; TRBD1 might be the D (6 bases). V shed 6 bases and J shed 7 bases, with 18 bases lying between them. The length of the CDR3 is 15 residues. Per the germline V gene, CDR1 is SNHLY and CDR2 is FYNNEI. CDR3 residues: CASSLTGPPGGELFF. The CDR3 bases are TGTGCCAGCAGCCTGACAGGACCCCCCGGCGGGGAGCTGTTTTTT.

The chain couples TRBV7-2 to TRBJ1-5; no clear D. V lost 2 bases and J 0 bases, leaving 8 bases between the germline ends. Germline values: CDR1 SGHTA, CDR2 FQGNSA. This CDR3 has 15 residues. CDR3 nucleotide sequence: TGTGCCAGCAGCTTAAGAGTTAATAGCAATCAGCCCCAGCATTTT. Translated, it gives CASSLRVNSNQPQHF.

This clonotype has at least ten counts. Here the CDR3 DNA reads TGCAGCGTTGAAGATCCACGGACTAGCGGAAGAGGGAATGAGCAGTTCTTC. Residues: CSVEDPRTSGRGNEQFF. The chain joins TRBV29-1 to TRBJ2-1; 10 positions match TRBD2. The V and J ends lost 0 bases and 7 bases, in that order; junction bases with no gene match: 12. Germline values: CDR1 SQVTM, CDR2 ANQGSEA. The CDR3 is 17 residues long.

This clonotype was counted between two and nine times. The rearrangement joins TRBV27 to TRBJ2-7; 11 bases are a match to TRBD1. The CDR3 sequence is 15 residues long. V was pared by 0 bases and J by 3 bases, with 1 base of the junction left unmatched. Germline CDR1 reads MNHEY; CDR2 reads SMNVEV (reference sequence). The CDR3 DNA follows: TGTGCCAGCAGTTTATCGGACAGGGGGCTCTACGAGCAGTACTTC. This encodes CASSLSDRGLYEQYF.

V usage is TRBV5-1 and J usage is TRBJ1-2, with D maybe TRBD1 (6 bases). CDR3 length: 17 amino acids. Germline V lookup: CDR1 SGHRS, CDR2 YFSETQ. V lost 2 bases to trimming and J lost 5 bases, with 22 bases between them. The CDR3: CASSFGGPISSPYGYTF. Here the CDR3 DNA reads TGCGCCAGCAGCTTCGGGGGGCCGATCTCGTCCCCTTATGGCTACACCTTC.

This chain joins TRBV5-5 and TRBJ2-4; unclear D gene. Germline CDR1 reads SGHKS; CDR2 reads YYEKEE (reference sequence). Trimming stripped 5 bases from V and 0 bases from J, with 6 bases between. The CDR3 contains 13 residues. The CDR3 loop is CASSILAKNIQYF. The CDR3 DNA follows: TGTGCCAGCAGTATTCTAGCCAAAAACATTCAGTACTTC.

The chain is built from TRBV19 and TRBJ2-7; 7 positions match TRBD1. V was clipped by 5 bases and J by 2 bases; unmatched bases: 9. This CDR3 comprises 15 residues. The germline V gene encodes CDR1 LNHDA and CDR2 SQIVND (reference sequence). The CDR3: CASSDRRQGAYEQYF. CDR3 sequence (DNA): TGTGCCAGTAGTGATAGGCGGCAGGGGGCCTACGAGCAGTACTTC.

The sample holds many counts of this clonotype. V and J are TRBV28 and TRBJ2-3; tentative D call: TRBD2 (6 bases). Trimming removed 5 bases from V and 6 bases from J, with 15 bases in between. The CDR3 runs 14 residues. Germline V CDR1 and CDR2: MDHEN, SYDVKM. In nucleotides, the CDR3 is TGTGCCAGCAGTCCGAGGACTACCGAGGATACGCAGTATTTT. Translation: CASSPRTTEDTQYF.

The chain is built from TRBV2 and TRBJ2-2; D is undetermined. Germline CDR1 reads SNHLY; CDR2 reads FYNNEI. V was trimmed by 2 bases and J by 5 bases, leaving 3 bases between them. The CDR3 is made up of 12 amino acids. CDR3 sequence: CASSESTGELFF. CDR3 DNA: TGTGCCAGCAGTGAATCAACCGGGGAGCTGTTTTTT. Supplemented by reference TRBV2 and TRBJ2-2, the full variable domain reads EPEVTQTPSHQVTQMGQEVILRCVPISNHLYFYWYRQILGQKVEFLVSFYNNEISEKSEIFDDQFSVERPDGSNFTLKIRSTKLEDSAMYFCASSESTGELFFGEGSRLTVL.

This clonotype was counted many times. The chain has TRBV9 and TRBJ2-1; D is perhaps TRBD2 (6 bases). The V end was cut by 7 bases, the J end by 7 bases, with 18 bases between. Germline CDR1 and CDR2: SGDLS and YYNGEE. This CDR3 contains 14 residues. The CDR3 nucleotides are TGTGCCAGCGGCATGTCAACTAGCCAGAATGAGCAGTTCTTC. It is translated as CASGMSTSQNEQFF.

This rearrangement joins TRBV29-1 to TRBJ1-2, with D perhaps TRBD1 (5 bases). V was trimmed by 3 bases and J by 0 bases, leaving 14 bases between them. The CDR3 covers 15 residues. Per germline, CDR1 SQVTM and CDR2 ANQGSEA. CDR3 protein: CSVDGWGEANYGYTF. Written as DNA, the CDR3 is TGCAGCGTTGATGGCTGGGGGGAAGCTAACTATGGCTACACCTTC.

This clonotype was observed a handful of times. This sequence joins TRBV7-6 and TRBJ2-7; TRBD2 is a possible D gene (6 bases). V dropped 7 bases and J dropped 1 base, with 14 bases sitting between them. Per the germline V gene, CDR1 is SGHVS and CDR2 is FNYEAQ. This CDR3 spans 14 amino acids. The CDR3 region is CASTNPGESYEQYF. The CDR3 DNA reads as TGTGCCAGCACCAATCCGGGGGAATCCTACGAGCAGTACTTC.

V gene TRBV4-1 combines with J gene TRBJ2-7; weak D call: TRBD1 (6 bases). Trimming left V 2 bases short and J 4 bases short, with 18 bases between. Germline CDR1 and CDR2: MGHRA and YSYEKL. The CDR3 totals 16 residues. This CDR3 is CASSQPLGDKLYEQYF. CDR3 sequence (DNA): TGCGCCAGCAGCCAACCCCTCGGGGACAAGCTTTACGAGCAGTACTTC.

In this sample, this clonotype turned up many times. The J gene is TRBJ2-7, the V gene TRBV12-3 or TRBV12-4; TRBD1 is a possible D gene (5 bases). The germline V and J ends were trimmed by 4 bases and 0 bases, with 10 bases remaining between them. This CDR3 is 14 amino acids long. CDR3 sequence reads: CASSSDSISYEQYF. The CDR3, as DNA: TGTGCCAGCAGTTCCGACAGTATCTCCTACGAGCAGTACTTC.

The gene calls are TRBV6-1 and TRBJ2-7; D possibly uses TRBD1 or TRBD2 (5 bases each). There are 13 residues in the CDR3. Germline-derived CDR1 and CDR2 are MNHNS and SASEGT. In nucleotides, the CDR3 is TGTGTATCCGGGACCTCCAGCTCCTACGAGCAGTACTTC. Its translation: CVSGTSSSYEQYF.

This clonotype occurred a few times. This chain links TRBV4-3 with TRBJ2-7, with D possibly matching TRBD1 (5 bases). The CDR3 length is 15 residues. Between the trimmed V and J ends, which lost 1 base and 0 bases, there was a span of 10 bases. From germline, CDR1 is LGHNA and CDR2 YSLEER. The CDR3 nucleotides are TGCGCCAGCAGCCAAGGGCAGGGTGTCTCCTACGAGCAGTACTTC. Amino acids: CASSQGQGVSYEQYF.

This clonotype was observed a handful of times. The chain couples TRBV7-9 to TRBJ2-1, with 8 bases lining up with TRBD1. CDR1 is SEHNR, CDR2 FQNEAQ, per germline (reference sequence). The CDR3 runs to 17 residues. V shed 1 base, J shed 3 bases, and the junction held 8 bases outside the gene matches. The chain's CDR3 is CASSLVTGERVYNEQFF. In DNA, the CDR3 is TGTGCCAGCAGCTTAGTGACAGGGGAGAGGGTCTACAATGAGCAGTTCTTC.

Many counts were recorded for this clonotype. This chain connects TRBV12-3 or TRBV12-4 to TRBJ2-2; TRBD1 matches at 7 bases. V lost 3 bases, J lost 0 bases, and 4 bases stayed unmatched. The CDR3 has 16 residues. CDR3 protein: CASSFLGQPNTGELFF. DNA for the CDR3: TGTGCCAGCAGTTTCTTGGGACAGCCGAACACCGGGGAGCTGTTTTTT.

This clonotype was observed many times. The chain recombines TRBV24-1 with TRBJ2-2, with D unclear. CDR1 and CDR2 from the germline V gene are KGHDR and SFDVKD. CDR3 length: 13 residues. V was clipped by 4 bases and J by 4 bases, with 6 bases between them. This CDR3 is CATSELGTGELFF. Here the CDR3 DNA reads TGTGCCACCAGTGAGCTGGGCACCGGGGAGCTGTTTTTT.

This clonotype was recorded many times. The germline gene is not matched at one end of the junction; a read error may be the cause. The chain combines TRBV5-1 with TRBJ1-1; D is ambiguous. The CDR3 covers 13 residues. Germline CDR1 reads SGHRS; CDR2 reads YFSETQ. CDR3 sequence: CASSYQENTEVFF. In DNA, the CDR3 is TGCGCCAGCAGCTACCAGGAGAACACTGAAGTTTTCTTT.

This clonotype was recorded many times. In DNA, the CDR3 is TGTGCCAGCAGTCCTGCCGATAGGAACAATGAGCAGTTCTTC. Protein: CASSPADRNNEQFF. The gene calls are TRBV6-1 and TRBJ2-1; D remains ambiguous. The CDR3 runs 14 residues. The germline gives CDR1 MNHNS, CDR2 SASEGT. The V end was cut by 5 bases, the J end by 5 bases, with 13 bases between.

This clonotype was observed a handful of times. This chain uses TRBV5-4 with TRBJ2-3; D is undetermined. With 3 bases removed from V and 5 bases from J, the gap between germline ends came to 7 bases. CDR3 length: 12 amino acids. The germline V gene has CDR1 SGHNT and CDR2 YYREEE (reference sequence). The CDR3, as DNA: TGTGCCAGCAGCTCAACCCAAGATACGCAGTATTTT. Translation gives CASSSTQDTQYF.

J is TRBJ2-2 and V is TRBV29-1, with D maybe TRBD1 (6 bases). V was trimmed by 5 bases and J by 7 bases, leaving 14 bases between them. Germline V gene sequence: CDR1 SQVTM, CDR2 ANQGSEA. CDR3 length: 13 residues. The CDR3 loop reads CSVYREYGGELFF. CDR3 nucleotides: TGCAGCGTTTACAGGGAATACGGCGGGGAGCTGTTTTTT.